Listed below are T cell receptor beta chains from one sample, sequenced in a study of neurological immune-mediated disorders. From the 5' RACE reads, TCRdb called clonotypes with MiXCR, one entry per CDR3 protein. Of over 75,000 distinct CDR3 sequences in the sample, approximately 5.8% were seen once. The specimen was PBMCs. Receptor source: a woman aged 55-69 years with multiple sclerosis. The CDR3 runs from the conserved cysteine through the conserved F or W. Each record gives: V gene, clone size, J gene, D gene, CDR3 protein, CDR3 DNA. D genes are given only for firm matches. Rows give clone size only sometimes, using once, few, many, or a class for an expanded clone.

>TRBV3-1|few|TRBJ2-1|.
CASSLPVLNEQFF
TGTGCCAGCAGCCTCCCGGTCCTGAATGAGCAGTTCTTC
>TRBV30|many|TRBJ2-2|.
CAWKTGKYTGELFF
TGTGCCTGGAAGACGGGGAAATACACCGGGGAGCTGTTTTTT
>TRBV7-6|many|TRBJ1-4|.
CASSLRVGEKLFF
TGTGCCAGCAGCTTGAGAGTGGGAGAAAAACTGTTTTTT
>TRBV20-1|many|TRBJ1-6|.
CSAIKGSNSPLHF
TGCAGTGCCATTAAGGGCTCTAATTCACCCCTCCACTTT
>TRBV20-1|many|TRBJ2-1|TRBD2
CSAPEAGGYDEQFF
TGCAGTGCCCCCGAGGCGGGGGGGTATGATGAGCAGTTCTTC
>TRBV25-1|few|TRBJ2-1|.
CASSRTDSRSYNEQFF
TGTGCCAGCAGTAGGACGGACTCCCGTTCCTACAATGAGCAGTTCTTC
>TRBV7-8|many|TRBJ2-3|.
CASKKSRGAGGDTQYF
TGTGCCAGCAAAAAGAGCCGGGGGGCCGGCGGAGATACGCAGTATTTT
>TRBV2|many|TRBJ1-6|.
CASLSSNSYNSPLHF
TGTGCCAGCCTCAGCAGCAACTCCTATAATTCACCCCTCCACTTT
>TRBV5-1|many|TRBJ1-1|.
CASSFWGTEAFF
TGCGCCAGCAGCTTTTGGGGAACTGAAGCTTTCTTT
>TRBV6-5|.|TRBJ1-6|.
CASSYSLPVNSPLHF
TGTGCCAGCAGTTACTCGCTCCCAGTTAATTCACCCCTCCACTTT
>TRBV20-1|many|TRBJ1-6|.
CSARATGTLTSPLHF
TGCAGTGCTAGAGCCACCGGGACATTGACTTCACCCCTCCACTTT
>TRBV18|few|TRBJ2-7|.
CASSRTGIRNEQYF
TGTGCCAGCTCGCGTACAGGGATCCGGAACGAGCAGTACTTC
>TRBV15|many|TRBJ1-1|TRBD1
CATSSPSTGGRTEAFF
TGTGCCACCAGCAGTCCCAGTACAGGGGGCAGGACTGAAGCTTTCTTT
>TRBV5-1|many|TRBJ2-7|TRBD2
CASSPDSGKSYEQYF
TGCGCCAGCAGCCCCGACAGCGGGAAATCCTACGAGCAGTACTTC
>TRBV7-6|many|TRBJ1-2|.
CASSLEAGVGYTF
TGTGCCAGCAGCCTCGAGGCCGGGGTTGGCTACACCTTC
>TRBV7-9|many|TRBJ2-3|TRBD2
CASSSWTSETDTQYF
TGTGCCAGCAGCTCTTGGACTAGCGAGACAGATACGCAGTATTTT
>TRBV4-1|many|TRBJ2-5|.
CASSQSAGWETQYF
TGCGCCAGCAGCCAAAGCGCAGGGTGGGAGACCCAGTACTTC
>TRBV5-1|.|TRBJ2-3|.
CASSQGRLSFDTQYF
TGCGCCAGCAGCCAGGGACGACTCAGTTTCGATACGCAGTATTTT
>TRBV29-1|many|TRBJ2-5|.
CSVVAGANQETQYF
TGCAGCGTTGTGGCCGGGGCCAACCAAGAGACCCAGTACTTC
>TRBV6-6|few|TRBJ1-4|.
CASRGGTVNEKLFF
TGTGCCAGCAGAGGAGGGACGGTCAATGAAAAACTGTTTTTT
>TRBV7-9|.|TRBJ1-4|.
CASSLASWTREKLFF
TGTGCCAGCAGCTTAGCATCCTGGACACGGGAAAAACTTTTTTTT
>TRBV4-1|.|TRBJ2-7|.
CASSQELVYEQYF
TGCGCCAGCAGCCAGGAACTAGTCTACGAGCAGTACTTT
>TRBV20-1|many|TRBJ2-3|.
CSARAGAHTDTQYF
TGCAGTGCTAGAGCGGGGGCGCACACAGATACGCAGTATTTT
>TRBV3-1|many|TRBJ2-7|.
CASSQGPRGLRGEQYF
TGTGCCAGCAGCCAAGGGCCCAGGGGCCTACGGGGGGAGCAGTACTTC
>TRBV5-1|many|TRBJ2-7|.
CASSLAGTSYEQYF
TGCGCCAGCAGCTTGGCAGGGACGTCCTACGAGCAGTACTTC
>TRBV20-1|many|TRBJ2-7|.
CSARRQGNNEQYF
TGCAGTGCTAGACGGCAGGGAAACAACGAGCAGTACTTC
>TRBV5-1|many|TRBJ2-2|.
CASSPRGAAGELFF
TGCGCCAGCAGCCCACGGGGCGCAGCCGGGGAGCTGTTTTTT
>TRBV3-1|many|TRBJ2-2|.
CASSQIAPTGELFF
TGTGCCAGCAGCCAAATAGCTCCGACCGGGGAGCTGTTTTTT
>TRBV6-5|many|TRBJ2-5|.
CASSRTGSEEETQYF
TGTGCCAGCAGTAGAACAGGGTCTGAAGAAGAGACCCAGTACTTC
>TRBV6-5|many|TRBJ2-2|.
CASSYRENTGELFF
TGTGCCAGCAGTTATAGGGAGAACACCGGGGAGCTGTTTTTT
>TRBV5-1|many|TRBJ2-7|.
CASTSVAYEQYF
TGCGCCAGCACCTCAGTTGCCTACGAGCAGTACTTC
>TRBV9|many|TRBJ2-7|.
CASSVDGGIQGKQYF
TGTGCCAGCAGCGTAGATGGGGGGATACAGGGGAAGCAGTACTTC
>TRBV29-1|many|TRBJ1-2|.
CSVEDRSGGGYGYTF
TGCAGCGTTGAAGATCGATCCGGGGGAGGATATGGCTACACCTTC
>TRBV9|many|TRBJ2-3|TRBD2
CASSVVPSGGANTQYF
TGTGCCAGCAGCGTAGTACCCAGCGGGGGGGCAAATACGCAGTATTTT
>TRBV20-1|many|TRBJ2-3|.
CSARDFALSTDTQYF
TGCAGTGCTAGAGATTTTGCCCTTAGCACAGATACGCAGTATTTT
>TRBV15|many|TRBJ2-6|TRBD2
CAVGGSGANVLTF
TGTGCCGTGGGGGGGTCTGGGGCCAACGTCCTGACTTTC
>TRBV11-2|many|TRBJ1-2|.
CASSTTYGYTF
TGTGCCAGCAGCACAACCTATGGCTACACCTTC
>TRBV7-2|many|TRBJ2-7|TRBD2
CASRLGLAGTYEQYF
TGTGCCAGCAGATTAGGACTAGCGGGGACCTACGAGCAGTACTTC
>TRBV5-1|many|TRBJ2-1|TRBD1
CASSLGVRGNNEQFF
TGCGCCAGCAGCTTGGGTGTCAGGGGGAACAATGAGCAGTTCTTC
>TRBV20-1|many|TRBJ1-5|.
CSAIGAGLGIQPQHF
TGCAGTGCTATAGGGGCGGGCCTCGGGATTCAGCCCCAGCATTTT
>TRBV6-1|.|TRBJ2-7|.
CASSEKWTDQQYF
TGTGCCAGCAGTGAGAAGTGGACGGACCAGCAGTACTTC
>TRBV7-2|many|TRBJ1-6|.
CASSRNPGPSTSPLHF
TGTGCCAGCAGCCGGAACCCTGGACCGTCGACCTCACCCCTCCACTTT
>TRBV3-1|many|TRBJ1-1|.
CASIFGGRNELDTEAFF
TGTGCCAGCATTTTTGGGGGGAGAAACGAGTTGGACACTGAAGCTTTCTTT
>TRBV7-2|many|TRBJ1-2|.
CASGTGANLYGYTF
TGTGCCAGCGGTACCGGGGCCAACCTCTATGGCTACACCTTC
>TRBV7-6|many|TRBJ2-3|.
CASSLGTSTDTQYF
TGTGCCAGCAGCCTCGGGACTTCCACAGATACGCAGTATTTT
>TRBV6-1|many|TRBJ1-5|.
CASILDRSSNQPQHF
TGTGCCAGCATCCTAGACAGATCTAGCAATCAGCCCCAGCATTTT
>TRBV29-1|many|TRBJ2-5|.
CSVGPGTLSETQYF
TGCAGCGTTGGCCCCGGGACACTTTCTGAGACCCAGTACTTC
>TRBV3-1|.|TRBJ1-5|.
CASSQDGRKGLGQPQHF
TGTGCCAGCAGCCAAGATGGGAGAAAGGGGCTGGGTCAGCCCCAGCATTTT
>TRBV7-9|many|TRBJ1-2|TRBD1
CASSSAGTGVYGYTF
TGTGCCAGCAGCTCAGCCGGGACAGGGGTCTATGGCTACACCTTC
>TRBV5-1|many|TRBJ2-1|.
CASSLAAGEQFF
TGCGCCAGCAGCTTGGCGGCTGGTGAGCAGTTCTTC
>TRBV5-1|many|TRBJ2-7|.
CASSGGEATYEQYF
TGCGCCAGCAGCGGCGGGGAAGCGACTTACGAGCAGTACTTC
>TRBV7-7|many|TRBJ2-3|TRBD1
CASSSGTARTQYF
TGTGCCAGCAGCTCCGGGACAGCCCGTACGCAGTATTTT